These 32 T cell receptor beta chains were all obtained from the same sample, sequenced in a study of OX40 agonist ivuxolimab in advanced cancers. Assay used: immunoSEQ multiplex PCR; TCRdb lists only in-frame clones, some missing. The sample has some 96,000 clones, approximately 89% seen once; the top ten hold around 0.16%. The material sequenced was CD4+ or CD8+ T cells sorted from blood, taken in a trial of the OX40 agonist ivuxolimab. The receptors derive from an adult with an advanced solid tumor such as melanoma, head and neck, liver or kidney cancer.

This chain joins TRBV6-1 and TRBJ1-2; D gene unclear. Per germline, CDR1 MNHNS and CDR2 SASEGT. The CDR3 is 12 amino acids. V lost 6 bases, J lost 0 bases, and 5 bases lay in between. The CDR3, as DNA: TGTGCCAGCAGAGAGACTAACTATGGCTACACCTTC. Its translation is CASRETNYGYTF.

The rearrangement links TRBV19 to TRBJ1-5, with 7 nucleotides matching TRBD1. The CDR3 has 16 residues. Germline values: CDR1 LNHDA, CDR2 SQIVND (reference sequence). V shed 6 bases, J shed 2 bases, and the junction held 10 bases outside the gene matches. The CDR3 region has the DNA TGTGCCAGTAGAGTGTCCGAAGGGACAGGCAATCAGCCCCAGCATTTT. Its translation: CASRVSEGTGNQPQHF.

V and J are TRBV30 and TRBJ1-1; D possibly corresponds to TRBD1 (5 bases). Per germline, CDR1 GTSNPN and CDR2 SVGIG (reference sequence). The CDR3 extends over 19 amino acids. The V end was cut by 0 bases, the J end by 1 base, with 24 bases between. The DNA for the CDR3 is TGTGCCTGGAGTGTACAAGTGTTAGCGGGACGAACAGGGAACACTGAAGCTTTCTTT. This encodes CAWSVQVLAGRTGNTEAFF.

The chain has TRBV19 and TRBJ2-7, with D perhaps matching TRBD1 or TRBD2 (5 bases each). This CDR3 contains 13 residues. Germline V CDR1 and CDR2: LNHDA, SQIVND (reference sequence). V lost 3 bases, J lost 4 bases, and 10 bases lay in between. The CDR3 DNA follows: TGTGCCAGTAGTATCTCCGAGGGGTACGAGCAGTACTTC. Amino acid sequence: CASSISEGYEQYF.

The chain carries TRBV29-1 and TRBJ1-4; D might be TRBD1 (5 bases). The CDR3 sequence is 15 residues long. Between the trimmed V and J ends, which lost 3 bases and 5 bases, there was a span of 16 bases. Germline V gives CDR1 SQVTM, CDR2 ANQGSEA. This chain's CDR3 is CSVETGFAGNEKLFF. The CDR3 nucleotides read TGCAGCGTTGAGACTGGGTTTGCAGGGAATGAAAAACTGTTTTTT.

The CDR3 reads CASSLGAGAGGPSEQYF. The CDR3 coding sequence is TGTGCCAGCAGCTTGGGGGCCGGAGCGGGAGGGCCGTCAGAGCAGTACTTC. The chain carries TRBV5-4 and TRBJ2-7; TRBD2 matches at 10 bases. The CDR3 is 17 residues long. With 0 bases clipped from V and 7 bases from J, the junction kept 13 bases outside the gene matches. Per germline, CDR1 SGHNT and CDR2 YYREEE (reference sequence).

This clone was found a few times. The V call is TRBV11-2, the J call TRBJ2-1, with 8 bases identical to TRBD1. Germline V CDR1 and CDR2: SGHAT, FQNNGV. This CDR3 is 15 amino acids long. V lost 2 bases and J lost 9; bases outside the gene matches: 9. The CDR3: CASSLSPQGASEQFF. The CDR3 DNA reads as TGTGCCAGCAGCTTAAGCCCGCAGGGGGCAAGTGAGCAGTTCTTC.

This clone was recorded once. V gene TRBV19 combines with J gene TRBJ2-2, with D perhaps matching TRBD2 (6 bases). Trimming cost V 7 bases and J 2 bases, with 11 bases left between them. In germline, CDR1 is LNHDA, CDR2 SQIVND (reference sequence). This CDR3 contains 14 residues. The CDR3 here is CASTGRTNTGELFF. The CDR3 DNA is TGTGCCAGTACGGGGAGGACCAACACCGGGGAGCTGTTTTTT.

The CDR3 coding sequence is TGCGCCAGCAGCTCCGGTGGGGGGCTTTTGGGAGCTTTCTTT. This codes for CASSSGGGLLGAFF. This sequence joins TRBV5-1 and TRBJ1-1; a possible D gene is TRBD1 (6 bases). Between the trimmed V and J ends, which lost 3 bases and 10 bases, there was a span of 19 bases. Germline values: CDR1 SGHRS, CDR2 YFSETQ. The CDR3 consists of 14 residues.

This chain joins TRBV20-1 and TRBJ2-5; perhaps TRBD2 as D (5 bases). Trimming cost V 6 bases and J 3 bases, with 5 bases left between them. Looked up from germline, CDR1 is DFQATT and CDR2 is SNEGSKA (reference sequence). The CDR3 is 10 residues long. CDR3 region: CSAGEETQYF. Written as DNA, the CDR3 is TGCAGTGCCGGGGAAGAGACCCAGTACTTC.

DNA for the CDR3: TGCAGCGTTGGCCGGTCGGGGATGAACACTGAAGCTTTCTTT. The encoded protein is CSVGRSGMNTEAFF. The J gene is TRBJ1-1, the V gene TRBV29-1; D not resolved. CDR1 and CDR2 (germline): SQVTM, ANQGSEA. V was trimmed by 4 bases and J by 0 bases, leaving 12 bases between them. This CDR3 is 14 amino acids long.

The V and J genes are TRBV5-6 and TRBJ1-2, with 10 nucleotides matching TRBD1. Germline-derived CDR1 and CDR2 are SGHDT and YYEEEE. J was trimmed by 6 bases and V by 3 bases; bases with no gene match: 5. CDR3 length: 14 amino acids. The CDR3: CASSWAGQGNGYTF. In DNA, the CDR3 is TGTGCCAGCAGCTGGGCGGGACAGGGGAATGGCTACACCTTC.

The chain couples TRBV6-1 to TRBJ1-1; possible D gene TRBD1, 6 bases. Trimming pared 7 bases from V and 0 bases from J, leaving 12 bases between. Germline lookup yields CDR1 MNHNS and CDR2 SASEGT. This CDR3 is built from 14 residues. The CDR3 DNA is TGTGCCAGCAAGCAGGGGCCGATGAACACTGAAGCTTTCTTT. Residues: CASKQGPMNTEAFF.

The rearrangement links TRBV11-2 to TRBJ2-7, with D possibly matching TRBD1 (5 bases). CDR1 is SGHAT and CDR2 is FQNNGV in the germline V gene. The V gene lost 5 bases and the J gene lost 2 bases, with 16 bases spanning the gap. CDR3 length: 15 residues. The CDR3 bases are TGTGCCAGCAGCAGAACGATCGACAGAACCTACGAGCAGTACTTC. Residues: CASSRTIDRTYEQYF.

The gene calls are TRBV7-8 and TRBJ2-7; perhaps TRBD1 as D (5 bases). Trimming shortened V by 1 base and J by 4 bases, and 11 bases separated the two germline ends. The CDR3 loop spans 14 amino acids. Germline V gene lookup returns CDR1 SGHVS and CDR2 FQNEAQ. CDR3 DNA: TGTGCCAGCAGCTTAGAGGGGTACGAGTACGAGCAGTACTTC. Amino acids: CASSLEGYEYEQYF.

The rearrangement links TRBV28 to TRBJ1-3; no clear D. Per the germline V gene, CDR1 is MDHEN and CDR2 is SYDVKM. V gave up 6 bases and J gave up 0 bases, with 15 bases separating them. CDR3 length: 16 amino acids. The CDR3 coding sequence is TGTGCCAGCAGCGTTAGAGGGTTTCGCTCTGGAAACACCATATATTTT. Translation: CASSVRGFRSGNTIYF.

This chain joins TRBV28 and TRBJ2-3; 9 bases match TRBD1. This CDR3 contains 13 residues. V dropped 5 bases and J dropped 3; count of bases not matched to a gene: 0. The germline CDR1 and CDR2 sequences are MDHEN and SYDVKM. CDR3 sequence (DNA): TGTGCCAGCAGTGGACAGGGGACAGATACGCAGTATTTT. It codes for CASSGQGTDTQYF. The full variable domain, in which reference TRBV28 and TRBJ2-3 provide the parts outside the CDR3, is DVKVTQSSRYLVKRTGEKVFLECVQDMDHENMFWYRQDPGLGLRLIYFSYDVKMKEKGDIPEGYSVSREKKERFSLILESASTNQTSMYLCASSGQGTDTQYFGPGTRLTVL.

The rearrangement joins TRBV30 to TRBJ2-2; 10 positions agree with TRBD2. CDR1 GTSNPN and CDR2 SVGIG come from the germline V gene (reference sequence). CDR3 length equals 16 residues. The CDR3 sequence is CAYLRLTSGYTGELFF. The CDR3 DNA sequence: TGTGCTTATCTAAGACTGACTAGCGGGTACACCGGGGAGCTGTTTTTT.

The chain combines TRBV14 with TRBJ2-4; TRBD1 is a possible D gene (5 bases). Germline V CDR1 and CDR2: SGHDN, FVKESK. The CDR3 sequence is 15 residues long. Trimming removed 2 bases at V and 1 base at J, with 9 bases between. The CDR3 nucleotides are TGTGCCAGCAGCCAACAAGGGGCGGCCAAAAACATTCAGTACTTC. This translates into CASSQQGAAKNIQYF.

This chain links TRBV6-6 with TRBJ1-5; D unresolved. This CDR3 is 15 amino acids long. V was cut by 5 bases and J by 1 base, with 12 bases left in between. Germline assignment: CDR1 MNHNY and CDR2 SVGAGI (reference sequence). The CDR3 sequence: CASSIREDSNQPQHF. The CDR3 DNA is TGTGCCAGCAGTATCCGGGAAGACAGCAATCAGCCCCAGCATTTT.

This chain connects TRBV2 to TRBJ2-1; no reliable D call. Trimming took 0 bases from V and 3 from J, leaving 6 bases between them. CDR1 is SNHLY and CDR2 is FYNNEI in the germline V gene. This CDR3 comprises 14 residues. CDR3 bases: TGTGCCAGCAGTGAAGCGGGGATCTACAATGAGCAGTTCTTC. Amino acid sequence: CASSEAGIYNEQFF.

The rearrangement links TRBV11-1 to TRBJ2-7; 11 nucleotides match TRBD2. Germline-derived CDR1 and CDR2 are SGHAT and FQDESV (reference sequence). The CDR3 has 15 residues. Losses at the gene ends were 8 bases for V and 5 bases for J; bases not matched to a gene: 11. CDR3 sequence reads: CASGALAGGPHEQYF. DNA for the CDR3: TGTGCCAGCGGTGCCCTAGCGGGAGGCCCCCACGAGCAGTACTTC.

This clone was recorded only once. This chain connects TRBV2 to TRBJ1-1, with D unresolved. Trimming stripped 5 bases from V and 5 bases from J, with 9 bases between. This CDR3 contains 12 residues. Germline CDR1 is SNHLY and CDR2 is FYNNEI. DNA of the CDR3: TGTGCCAGCAGTACCCGGTGGACTGAAGCTTTCTTT. Amino acids: CASSTRWTEAFF. Complete variable domain (other parts from reference TRBV2 and TRBJ1-1): EPEVTQTPSHQVTQMGQEVILRCVPISNHLYFYWYRQILGQKVEFLVSFYNNEISEKSEIFDDQFSVERPDGSNFTLKIRSTKLEDSAMYFCASSTRWTEAFFGQGTRLTVV.

The sample holds a few counts of this clone. The chain uses TRBV5-1 and TRBJ2-3, with D perhaps matching TRBD2 (5 bases). Germline V CDR1 and CDR2: SGHRS, YFSETQ. This CDR3 has 17 residues. Trimming took off 1 base at V and 1 base at J, with 16 bases between the two ends. The CDR3 region is CASSLTPVGAGTDTQYF. Written as DNA, the CDR3 is TGCGCCAGCAGCTTGACTCCCGTGGGAGCGGGCACAGATACGCAGTATTTT.

The chain is built from TRBV2 and TRBJ2-1; 7 bases are a match to TRBD2. Trimming took 4 bases from V and 7 from J; bases not matched to a gene: 13. CDR1 is SNHLY, CDR2 FYNNEI, per germline. The CDR3 runs to 16 residues. CDR3 in amino acids: CASSGWLAGLSNEQFF. CDR3 in DNA: TGTGCCAGCAGTGGATGGTTAGCGGGTTTATCAAATGAGCAGTTCTTC.

The genes are TRBV10-3 and TRBJ2-3; 9 bases agree with TRBD1. Germline trimming cut 0 bases from V and 4 bases from J; bases unmatched to any gene: 2. This CDR3 has 15 amino acids. Germline V CDR1 and CDR2: ENHRY, SYGVKD. CDR3 protein: CAISESGTGSDTQYF. In DNA form, the CDR3 reads TGTGCCATCAGTGAGTCCGGGACAGGGTCAGATACGCAGTATTTT.

The CDR3 is CASSPVEGQATEAFF. CDR3 coding DNA: TGTGCCAGCAGTCCTGTTGAGGGGCAGGCCACTGAAGCTTTCTTT. The chain carries TRBV27 and TRBJ1-1; TRBD1 might be the D (5 bases). The CDR3 is 15 amino acids. From germline, CDR1 is MNHEY and CDR2 SMNVEV (reference sequence). Trimming shortened V by 5 bases and J by 4 bases, and 17 bases separated the two germline ends.

The chain has TRBV9 and TRBJ1-2; no definite D call. V was shortened by 3 bases and J by 0 bases, with 15 bases between the two germline ends. The CDR3 consists of 16 residues. Germline V gene sequence: CDR1 SGDLS, CDR2 YYNGEE. In nucleotides, the CDR3 is TGTGCCAGCAGCGCCCGGATCACTTCCTCTAACTATGGCTACACCTTC. Its protein product is CASSARITSSNYGYTF.

The gene calls are TRBV5-1 and TRBJ2-2; tentatively, D is TRBD1 (6 bases). This CDR3 is 18 amino acids long. Trimming pared 2 bases from V and 7 bases from J, leaving 24 bases between. CDR1 is SGHRS, CDR2 YFSETQ, per germline. This CDR3 is CASSLVLNRATPGGELFF. Here the CDR3 DNA reads TGCGCCAGCAGCTTAGTTTTGAACAGGGCTACTCCGGGCGGGGAGCTGTTTTTT.

V and J are TRBV5-4 and TRBJ2-1; D is uncertain. This CDR3 is 13 amino acids long. The germline CDR1 and CDR2 sequences are SGHNT and YYREEE (reference sequence). The V end was cut by 3 bases, the J end by 2 bases, with 6 bases between. The CDR3, as DNA: TGTGCCAGCAGCTCAGGCCCCTACAATGAGCAGTTCTTC. Amino acids: CASSSGPYNEQFF.

This clone is a singleton in its sample. The V gene is TRBV6-1, the J gene TRBJ1-4, with 7 bases matching TRBD1. Germline V lookup: CDR1 MNHNS, CDR2 SASEGT. J was trimmed by 7 bases and V by 1 base; bases with no gene match: 6. This CDR3 has 15 residues. CDR3 region: CASSEGARGSEKLFF. The CDR3 bases are TGTGCCAGCAGTGAAGGGGCCAGGGGGAGTGAAAAACTGTTTTTT.

About this clone itself: This specimen includes other DNA sequences encoding the same CDR3. J is TRBJ2-7 and V is TRBV6-1; 11 bases agree with TRBD2. After removal of 4 bases from V and 4 bases from J, the junction contained 3 bases not matched to a gene. This CDR3 has 14 amino acids. Germline CDR1 reads MNHNS; CDR2 reads SASEGT. The chain's CDR3 is CASSGLAGGYEQYF. CDR3 sequence (DNA): TGTGCCAGCAGTGGTTTAGCGGGAGGGTACGAGCAGTACTTC.